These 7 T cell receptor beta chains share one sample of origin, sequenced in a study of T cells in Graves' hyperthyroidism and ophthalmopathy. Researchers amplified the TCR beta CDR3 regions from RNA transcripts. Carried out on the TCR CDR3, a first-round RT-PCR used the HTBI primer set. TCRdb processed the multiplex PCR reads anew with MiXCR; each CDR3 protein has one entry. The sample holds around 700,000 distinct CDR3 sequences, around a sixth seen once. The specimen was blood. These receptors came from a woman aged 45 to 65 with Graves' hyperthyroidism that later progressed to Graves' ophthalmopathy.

The CDR3 DNA reads as TGTGCCAGCAGCGTCGGGCTTCGAAGTCATGCCGGGGAGCTGTTTTTT. Translated: CASSVGLRSHAGELFF. The V call is TRBV7-6, the J call TRBJ2-2; D uncertain. The CDR3 runs to 16 residues. V was cut by 5 bases and J by 6 bases, with 19 bases left in between. CDR1 SGHVS and CDR2 FNYEAQ come from the germline V gene.

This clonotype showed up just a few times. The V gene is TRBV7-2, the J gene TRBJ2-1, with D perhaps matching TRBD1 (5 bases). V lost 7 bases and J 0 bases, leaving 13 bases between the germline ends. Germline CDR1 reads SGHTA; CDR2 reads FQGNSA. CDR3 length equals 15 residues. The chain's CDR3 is CASTSRVYSYNEQFF. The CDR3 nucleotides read TGTGCCAGCACCTCCAGGGTTTACTCCTACAATGAGCAGTTCTTC.

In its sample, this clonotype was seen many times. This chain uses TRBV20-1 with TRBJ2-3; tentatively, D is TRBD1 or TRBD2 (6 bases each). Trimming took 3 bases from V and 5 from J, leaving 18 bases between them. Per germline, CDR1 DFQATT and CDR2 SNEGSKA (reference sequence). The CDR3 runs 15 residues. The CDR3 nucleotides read TGCAGTGCTAGGCACCTGGCCGGGGGCCTAGATACGCAGTATTTT. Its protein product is CSARHLAGGLDTQYF.

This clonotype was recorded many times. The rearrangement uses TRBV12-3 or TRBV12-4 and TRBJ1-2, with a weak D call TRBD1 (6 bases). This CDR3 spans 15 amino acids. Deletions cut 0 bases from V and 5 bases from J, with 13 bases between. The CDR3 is CASSLAAGAWYGYTF. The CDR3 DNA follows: TGTGCCAGCAGTTTAGCGGCAGGGGCCTGGTATGGCTACACCTTC.

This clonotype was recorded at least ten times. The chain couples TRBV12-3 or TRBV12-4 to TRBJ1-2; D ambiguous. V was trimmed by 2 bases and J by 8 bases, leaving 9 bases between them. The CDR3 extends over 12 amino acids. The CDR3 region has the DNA TGTGCCAGCAGTTTATTTCTCTTCGGCTACACCTTC. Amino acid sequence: CASSLFLFGYTF.

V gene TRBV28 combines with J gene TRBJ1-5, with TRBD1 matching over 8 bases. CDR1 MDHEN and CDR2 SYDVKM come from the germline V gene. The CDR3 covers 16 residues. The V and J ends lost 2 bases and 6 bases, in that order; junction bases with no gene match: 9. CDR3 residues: CASSLSPGGALQPQHF. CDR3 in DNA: TGTGCCAGCAGTTTAAGCCCAGGGGGCGCGCTTCAGCCCCAGCATTTT.

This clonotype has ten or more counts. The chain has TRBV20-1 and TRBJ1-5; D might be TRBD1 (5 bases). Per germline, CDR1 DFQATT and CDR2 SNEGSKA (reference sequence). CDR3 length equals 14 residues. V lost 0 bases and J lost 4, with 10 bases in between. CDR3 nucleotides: TGCAGTGCTAGAGATTGGTCAGGGAATCAGCCCCAGCATTTT. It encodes CSARDWSGNQPQHF.